This T cell receptor beta chain was sequenced in a study of CD8 T cells in ankylosing spondylitis. This clonotype was counted ten times or more. The V gene lost 5 bases and the J gene lost 5 bases, with 12 bases spanning the gap. CDR1 DFQATT and CDR2 SNEGSKA come from the germline V gene (reference sequence). The CDR3 loop spans 12 amino acids. TCRdb recomputed calls from the 5' RACE reads with MiXCR, one row per CDR3 protein. The sample holds some 340,000 distinct CDR3 sequences, roughly 14% seen once. Sequencing input: blood, either unsorted or a sorted T cell fraction (not recorded which). This chain connects TRBV20-1 to TRBJ2-5; a possible D gene is TRBD2 (5 bases). This clonotype was obtained from a male donor with ankylosing spondylitis or in good health (not recorded which). The chain's CDR3 is CSAENPGETQYF. In DNA, the CDR3 is TGCAGTGCTGAGAACCCGGGGGAGACCCAGTACTTC.